Below, 4 T cell receptor beta chains from the same sample are listed, as sequenced in a study of shared clonotypes between healthy human individuals. As defined, naive CD8 cells were CD45RO-negative and positively selected for CCR7, with terminally differentiated effector memory CD45RA+ cells excluded. Measured with immunoSEQ multiplex PCR; TCRdb has only the in-frame clones, and not every one. The sample records over 2 million clones, less than 95% being singletons. Input material: naive CD8+ T cells sorted from blood. Receptors originate from a man younger than 35 in good health.

For this clone: Other nucleotide sequences in the sample specify the same CDR3. V gene TRBV5-1 combines with J gene TRBJ2-5; TRBD2 matches at 12 bases. In germline, CDR1 is SGHRS, CDR2 YFSETQ. The length of the CDR3 is 15 residues. Trimming at V came to 0 bases and at J to 5 bases, leaving 2 bases not matched to a gene. The CDR3 is CASSLGLAGVETQYF. The CDR3 coding sequence is TGCGCCAGCAGCTTGGGACTAGCGGGGGTGGAGACCCAGTACTTC.

This chain joins TRBV4-1 and TRBJ1-1; D not resolved. The CDR3 runs 14 residues. V was pared by 2 bases and J by 4 bases, with 11 bases between. Germline CDR1 reads MGHRA; CDR2 reads YSYEKL. The CDR3, as DNA: TGCGCCAGCAGCCAATTGTCGGGGTCCACTGAAGCTTTCTTT. Protein product: CASSQLSGSTEAFF.

This sequence joins TRBV28 and TRBJ2-1; TRBD1 is a possible D gene (5 bases). The CDR3 extends over 19 amino acids. V gave up 1 base and J gave up 6 bases, with 25 bases separating them. The germline CDR1 and CDR2 sequences are MDHEN and SYDVKM. DNA of the CDR3: TGTGCCAGCAGTTTATCGGGCTCGCATTGGGGCAGTGGGATCAATGAGCAGTTCTTC. As protein: CASSLSGSHWGSGINEQFF.

V and J are TRBV4-3 and TRBJ2-3; D is ambiguous. The V and J ends lost 0 bases and 6 bases respectively, with 7 bases between them. The CDR3 loop spans 13 amino acids. Germline CDR1 and CDR2: LGHNA and YSLEER. The CDR3 region has the DNA TGCGCCAGCAGCCAAGATCATGAGGATACGCAGTATTTT. Amino acids: CASSQDHEDTQYF.